This is a list of T cell receptor beta chains from one sample in a study of T-cell memory formation after mild COVID-19. One entry per CDR3 protein results from TCRdb running MiXCR on the 5' RACE reads. The table records more than 150,000 distinct CDR3 sequences, 18% of them present only once. The sequencing input was PBMCs or a T cell subset sorted from them (not recorded which). These receptors were collected from a man between 18 and 29 years old who had mild COVID-19 (a few samples of this study predate the infection). Cell type and time point are not known. CDR3s include the opening cysteine and the closing phenylalanine or tryptophan. A D gene is named only where the DNA matches it firmly. Size values are once, few and many counts, or a class for expanded clones, and some rows have none.

>TRBV29-1|TRBJ1-2|few|.|13
TGCAGCGTTGATATCCCGGGGTCCTATGGCTACACCTTC
CSVDIPGSYGYTF
>TRBV24-1|TRBJ2-1|.|TRBD2|15
TGTGCCACCAGTGAGAGCGGGGGGGTCTACAATGAGCAGTTCTTC
CATSESGGVYNEQFF
>TRBV18|TRBJ2-5|many|.|12
TGTGCCAGCTCACCAGGGAGCGAGACCCAGTACTTC
CASSPGSETQYF
>TRBV6-5|TRBJ1-3|.|.|12
TGTGCCACCCGGACAGTTGGAAACACCATATATTTT
CATRTVGNTIYF
>TRBV20-1|TRBJ1-6|many|.|11
TGCAGTGCTAGCCATAATTCACCCCTCCACTTT
CSASHNSPLHF
>TRBV5-1|TRBJ1-2|few|.|16
TGCGCCAGCAGCTCCAATAAGGCAAAGGGCATCTATGGCTACACCTTC
CASSSNKAKGIYGYTF
>TRBV7-2|TRBJ2-4|.|TRBD2|15
TGTGCCAGCAGCCCGGGAGGGGCCGTAAGAAACATTCAGTACTTC
CASSPGGAVRNIQYF
>TRBV21-1|TRBJ1-2|.|.|14
TGTGCCAGCAGCTTAACCGGGTCGATCTATGGCTACACCTTC
CASSLTGSIYGYTF
>TRBV6-2/TRBV6-3|TRBJ2-3|.|.|16
TGTGCCAGCAGTTACTCGAGGCCCGGGAGCACAGATACGCAGTATTTT
CASSYSRPGSTDTQYF
>TRBV29-1|TRBJ1-4|few|.|12
TGCAGCGTTCTCCGGGCCGACCTAGGGCTGTTTTTT
CSVLRADLGLFF
>TRBV7-2|TRBJ2-5|.|TRBD2|14
TGTGCCAGCACCCCTAGGCGGGGGGGGGAGACCCAGTACTTC
CASTPRRGGETQYF
>TRBV7-9|TRBJ1-5|many|.|13
TGTGCCAGCAGTTTGATGGGGAATCAGCCCCAGCATTTT
CASSLMGNQPQHF
>TRBV7-3|TRBJ1-1|few|.|13
TGTGCCAGCAGCCTTTGGGGGGACACTGAAGCTTTCTTT
CASSLWGDTEAFF
>TRBV6-4|TRBJ2-3|.|TRBD2|16
TGTGCCAGCAGTGGGGGGACTAGCGGGGCCACAGATACGCAGTATTTT
CASSGGTSGATDTQYF
>TRBV20-1|TRBJ2-7|.|TRBD1|14
TGCAGTGCCAGGACCGGGACAGGGCCCTACGAGCAGTACTTC
CSARTGTGPYEQYF
>TRBV4-2|TRBJ2-2|few|.|15
TGTGCCAGCAACACGAGGCCGGGGGACCCCGGGGAGCTGTTTTTT
CASNTRPGDPGELFF
>TRBV7-2|TRBJ2-3|few|.|14
TGTGCCAGCAGCTTAGATGTTAACACAGATACGCAGTATTTT
CASSLDVNTDTQYF
>TRBV5-1|TRBJ1-1|few|.|15
TGCGCCAGCAGCTTGAGTGCGGGGATGAACACTGAAGCTTTCTTT
CASSLSAGMNTEAFF
>TRBV7-9|TRBJ2-3|.|.|13
TGTGCCAGCAGATTGGACTCCACAGATACGCAGTATTTT
CASRLDSTDTQYF
>TRBV5-1|TRBJ2-7|.|TRBD2|16
TGCGCCAGCAATACGGGGAAAGCGGGGGGGCCTTACGAGCAGTACTTC
CASNTGKAGGPYEQYF
>TRBV5-3|TRBJ1-2|.|.|14
TGTGCCAGAAGCTCGGCCGGAGGTAACTATGGCTACACCTTC
CARSSAGGNYGYTF
>TRBV12-3/TRBV12-4|TRBJ2-2|.|.|14
TGTGCCAGCAGTTTATTAGTGGACACCGGGGAGCTGTTTTTT
CASSLLVDTGELFF
>TRBV6-2/TRBV6-3|TRBJ2-5|.|.|14
TGTGCCAGCAGTCACGAGGGGGCGGGGGAGACCCAGTACTTC
CASSHEGAGETQYF
>TRBV7-3|TRBJ2-2|few|.|15
TGTGCCAGCAGCTTAATAGCGGCCAGCACCGGGGAGCTGTTTTTT
CASSLIAASTGELFF
>TRBV4-3|TRBJ2-5|few|.|15
TGCGCCAGCAGCCAAGAGGCCAACCGCCCGGAGACCCAGTACTTC
CASSQEANRPETQYF